The 5 T cell receptor beta chains listed next were all sequenced from one sample in a study of monozygotic twins with inflammatory bowel disease. TCRdb reprocessed the 5' RACE reads; each CDR3 protein has one entry and no DNA is given. The table counts roughly 200,000 distinct CDR3 sequences; 6% to 9% lies in the top ten. Sequencing used blood. These receptors originate from a human donor with ulcerative colitis or Crohn's disease, or a healthy co-twin of an affected twin (not recorded which).

The chain carries TRBV27 and TRBJ1-2. The CDR3 consists of 15 residues. The germline V gene encodes CDR1 MNHEY and CDR2 SMNVEV (reference sequence). The CDR3 sequence is CASSLSGGVNYGYTF.

The chain recombines TRBV19 with TRBJ1-5; the TCRdb call, TRBD1, lacks DNA for checking. This CDR3 spans 15 amino acids. The germline V gene has CDR1 LNHDA and CDR2 SQIVND (reference sequence). The CDR3 sequence is CASSSGTGYNQPQHF.

The J gene is TRBJ1-6, the V gene TRBV9. The V gene's germline CDR1 is SGDLS and CDR2 YYNGEE. This CDR3 is 14 amino acids long. CDR3 protein: CASSVDGENSHLHF. The whole variable domain, remainder taken from reference TRBV9 and TRBJ1-6, is DSGVTQTPKHLITATGQRVTLRCSPRSGDLSVYWYQQSLDQGLQFLIQYYNGEERAKGNILERFSAQQFPDLHSELNLSSLELGDSALYFCASSVDGENSHLHFGNGTRLTVT.

The chain couples TRBV12-5 to TRBJ2-1; as DNA is missing, the TRBD2 call by TCRdb cannot be tested. CDR3 size: 18 residues. Germline assignment: CDR1 LGHNT and CDR2 FRNRAP. CDR3 protein: CASGLERDPTRFYNEQFF.

The chain is built from TRBV20-1 and TRBJ2-1; without DNA, the TCRdb call of TRBD2 cannot be checked. CDR1 is DFQATT, CDR2 SNEGSKA, per germline (reference sequence). This CDR3 region has 16 residues. The CDR3 loop is CSAPPLAGRGYNEQFF.